The sequence of this TCR beta chain was determined in a study of naive and memory T cell subsets. Notes on the study in general: In CD4 and CD8 cells, diversity dropped from naive through EMRA. There was no ground truth to check naive and memory subset results.

This CDR3 contains 17 residues. V was pared by 3 bases and J by 4 bases, with 11 bases of the junction left unmatched. Germline lookup yields CDR1 MDHEN and CDR2 SYDVKM. In the case of this clonotype: What it recognizes is unknown.

Two oligonucleotides, mixed equimolar, formed the beta constant-region primer covering TRBC1 and TRBC2. Ligated cDNA was amplified by four rounds of PCR with nested alpha and beta constant-region primers and SP2. TCRdb called the UMI-ligation and nested PCR reads again in MiXCR, with one record for every CDR3 protein. The sample includes fewer than 9,500 distinct CDR3 sequences, less than 35% of them seen just once. The sequencing sample was made of CD8+ TEMRA cells from blood. The sample's subset: effector memory re-expressing CD45RA, CD45RA+ CD27-. V is TRBV28 and J is TRBJ2-5; 10 bases line up with TRBD2. This sequence was found in a human donor in good health. CDR3 nucleotide sequence: TGTGCCAGCAGTTTCGTGAGTCTAGCGGGGGCGGGAGAGACCCAGTACTTC. Protein product: CASSFVSLAGAGETQYF.